The clone carrying this T cell receptor (beta chain) was found once. The data were taken from a study of T cell responses to AZD1222 COVID-19 vaccine. The table came from immunoSEQ multiplex PCR; TCRdb's copy has only in-frame clones and leaves some out. Of approximately 99,000 clones in the sample, 70% to 90% were seen once. The receptor comes from an adult in good health. Sequencing was performed on peripheral blood, taken on day 0 of AZD1222 vaccination.

Here the CDR3 reads CAWSVDSPSSYNEQFF. The DNA for the CDR3 is TGTGCCTGGAGTGTAGACAGCCCGAGCTCCTACAATGAGCAGTTCTTC. This rearrangement joins TRBV30 to TRBJ2-1, with D possibly TRBD1 on 5 matching bases. Trimming took off 0 bases at V and 0 bases at J, with 12 bases between the two ends. The CDR3 spans 16 residues. Germline V lookup: CDR1 GTSNPN, CDR2 SVGIG (reference sequence).